These 18 T cell receptor beta chains originate from one sample sequenced in a study of blood T cell repertoires in COVID-19. Repertoires were generated with immunoSEQ multiplex PCR, while TCRdb's copy carries only in-frame clones and drops some. The data show about 270,000 clones, about 76% seen once. The sequencing sample was made of peripheral blood. The receptors here all came from a woman aged 60-70 years with active or convalescent COVID-19.

The chain recombines TRBV27 with TRBJ1-2; 9 bases fit TRBD1. This CDR3 is 16 amino acids long. Unmatched junction bases numbered 12, after V lost 5 bases and J lost 5 bases. Germline CDR1 is MNHEY and CDR2 is SMNVEV (reference sequence). As DNA, the CDR3 is TGTGCCAGCAGTCTAAATACCGGGACAGGGCCATATGGCTACACCTTC. It is translated as CASSLNTGTGPYGYTF.

The J gene is TRBJ1-1, the V gene TRBV19; tentatively, D is TRBD1 (6 bases). Trimming removed 4 bases at V and 1 base at J, with 10 bases between. The germline V gene encodes CDR1 LNHDA and CDR2 SQIVND (reference sequence). This CDR3 is built from 14 residues. CDR3 in DNA: TGTGCCAGTAGTACCCTCAGGGGGAACACTGAAGCTTTCTTT. It is translated as CASSTLRGNTEAFF.

V and J are TRBV3-1 (or the pseudogene TRBV3-2) and TRBJ1-2, with 7 bases fitting TRBD1. Losses at the gene ends were 2 bases for V and 3 bases for J; bases not matched to a gene: 3. The CDR3 runs to 14 residues. The germline V gene encodes CDR1 LGHDT and CDR2 YNNKEL (reference sequence). CDR3 bases: TGTGCCAGCAGCCAACCTGACAGGGACTATGGCTACACCTTC. Translating gives CASSQPDRDYGYTF.

The CDR3 DNA reads TGTGCCAGCAGCTTGGGGCCCGAGAGTTACACCTTC. Protein product: CASSLGPESYTF. The chain couples TRBV7-9 to TRBJ1-2, with D perhaps TRBD1 (5 bases). Per the germline V gene, CDR1 is SEHNR and CDR2 is FQNEAQ (reference sequence). The CDR3 sequence is 12 residues long. Trimming took 3 bases from V and 11 from J, leaving 13 bases between them.

The CDR3 here is CASSPYNQPQHF. CDR3 sequence (DNA): TGTGCCAGCAGCCCCTACAATCAGCCCCAGCATTTT. The V gene is TRBV7-2, the J gene TRBJ1-5; D ambiguous. The V end was cut by 5 bases, the J end by 3 bases, with 5 bases between. Germline V gene data show CDR1 as SGHTA and CDR2 as FQGNSA. The CDR3 consists of 12 residues.

The chain recombines TRBV29-1 with TRBJ2-2, with 10 bases fitting TRBD2. The germline CDR1 and CDR2 sequences are SQVTM and ANQGSEA. This CDR3 contains 19 residues. V shed 1 base, J shed 0 bases, and the junction held 11 bases outside the gene matches. This CDR3 is CSVEGSSGGQLANTGELFF. The CDR3 bases are TGCAGCGTTGAAGGGTCTAGCGGGGGACAACTCGCGAACACCGGGGAGCTGTTTTTT.

This chain uses TRBV11-3 with TRBJ2-5; 11 nucleotides line up with TRBD2. V gave up 1 base and J gave up 3 bases; unmatched junction bases: 7. CDR3 length: 17 residues. Germline-derived CDR1 and CDR2 are SGHNT and YENEEA. CDR3 protein: CASSLGLAGGPEETQYF. The CDR3 bases are TGTGCCAGCAGCTTAGGTCTAGCGGGGGGCCCAGAAGAGACCCAGTACTTC.

The chain links TRBV29-1 to TRBJ1-2; 9 bases match TRBD1. The trim removed 7 bases at V and 8 bases at J, leaving 11 bases unmatched. Germline V gives CDR1 SQVTM, CDR2 ANQGSEA. CDR3 length equals 13 residues. CDR3 sequence: CSAGDRVNGGYTF. The CDR3 DNA reads as TGCAGCGCCGGGGACAGGGTGAATGGGGGCTACACCTTC.

This clone was detected only once. The chain carries TRBV5-1 and TRBJ2-2; possibly TRBD2 for D (5 bases). V was shortened by 7 bases and J by 8 bases, with 15 bases between the two germline ends. CDR1 and CDR2 (germline): SGHRS, YFSETQ. The CDR3 loop spans 13 amino acids. The CDR3: CASSGNDLGELFF. The CDR3, as DNA: TGCGCCAGCTCCGGGAACGACTTAGGGGAGCTGTTTTTT.

The chain couples TRBV6-5 to TRBJ1-5; no clear D gene. V was shortened by 6 bases and J by 2 bases, with 8 bases between the two germline ends. CDR1 and CDR2 from the germline V gene are MNHEY and SVGAGI. The CDR3 loop spans 13 amino acids. CDR3 sequence reads: CASSQVGNQPQHF. In DNA, the CDR3 is TGTGCCAGCAGCCAGGTTGGCAATCAGCCCCAGCATTTT.

The genes are TRBV7-9 and TRBJ1-1; no clear D gene. CDR1 and CDR2 (germline): SEHNR, FQNEAQ (reference sequence). The CDR3 totals 12 residues. The V end was cut by 3 bases, the J end by 11 bases, with 13 bases between. Here the CDR3 reads CASSLSGRVAFF. Written as DNA, the CDR3 is TGTGCCAGCAGCTTGTCGGGTCGAGTGGCTTTCTTT.

The chain carries TRBV19 and TRBJ1-3, with a tentative D call TRBD1 (5 bases). Trimming took 6 bases from V and 2 from J, leaving 14 bases between them. This CDR3 is built from 15 residues. In germline, CDR1 is LNHDA, CDR2 SQIVND (reference sequence). The CDR3 DNA sequence: TGTGCCAGTAGCACGTCCGCGGGACCTGGAAACACCATATATTTT. Amino acids: CASSTSAGPGNTIYF.

The rearrangement links TRBV6-6 to TRBJ2-5, with 7 bases that match TRBD2. This CDR3 spans 13 amino acids. The V and J ends lost 4 bases and 5 bases, in that order; junction bases with no gene match: 4. CDR1 is MNHNY, CDR2 SVGAGI, per germline (reference sequence). CDR3 amino acids: CASSWVRGETQYF. CDR3 sequence (DNA): TGTGCCAGCAGTTGGGTGCGGGGGGAGACCCAGTACTTC.

V gene TRBV4-1 combines with J gene TRBJ2-3; D is perhaps TRBD1 (5 bases). There are 14 residues in the CDR3. V was pared by 0 bases and J by 4 bases, with 8 bases between. Germline CDR1 reads MGHRA; CDR2 reads YSYEKL. The CDR3 loop is CASSQDRAADTQYF. For the CDR3, the DNA is TGCGCCAGCAGCCAAGACAGGGCGGCAGATACGCAGTATTTT.

The chain uses TRBV5-6 and TRBJ1-5, with a tentative D call TRBD1 (5 bases). The CDR3 length is 15 residues. Trimming left V 2 bases short and J 7 bases short, with 16 bases between. Germline CDR1 SGHDT, CDR2 YYEEEE. In DNA form, the CDR3 reads TGTGCCAGCAGCTTCAACAGGAGAGAAACACAGCCCCAGCATTTT. Translating gives CASSFNRRETQPQHF.

The chain carries TRBV10-3 and TRBJ1-2, with 10 nucleotides matching TRBD1. V trimming: 10 bases; J trimming: 0 bases; junction bases outside the gene matches: 5. This CDR3 has 14 residues. Germline CDR1 ENHRY, CDR2 SYGVKD. CDR3 protein: CATSGQGTNYGYTF. The CDR3, as DNA: TGTGCCACGTCGGGACAGGGGACTAACTATGGCTACACCTTC.

This clone has only one observation. The rearrangement links TRBV6-5 to TRBJ2-7; possible D gene TRBD1, 7 bases. There are 13 residues in the CDR3. Germline-derived CDR1 and CDR2 are MNHEY and SVGAGI. The V end lost 5 bases, the J end lost 4 bases, and 12 bases lay between the germline ends. CDR3 sequence: CASSRGTVYEQYF. The DNA of the CDR3 is TGTGCCAGCAGTCGCGGGACAGTTTACGAGCAGTACTTC.

This rearrangement joins TRBV19 to TRBJ1-1; D perhaps matches TRBD1 (5 bases). The CDR3 is 15 residues long. V was trimmed by 7 bases and J by 1 base, leaving 16 bases between them. Germline CDR1 is LNHDA and CDR2 is SQIVND (reference sequence). The CDR3 spells CASTPSTAENTEAFF. The CDR3 region has the DNA TGTGCCAGTACCCCTTCGACAGCCGAGAACACTGAAGCTTTCTTT.